A selection of T cell receptor beta chains follows, all from one sample in a study of OX40 agonist ivuxolimab in advanced cancers. Clones were read by immunoSEQ multiplex PCR, and TCRdb kept only the in-frame ones, dropping some. The table lists about 84,000 clones, about 89% of them singletons, with approximately 0.39% in the top ten. The sequenced sample was CD4+ or CD8+ T cells sorted from blood, obtained in a trial of the OX40 agonist ivuxolimab. The receptors come from an adult with an advanced solid tumor such as melanoma, head and neck, liver or kidney cancer. Each CDR3 is given with its conserved first and last residue. The D gene is left open where the match is weak. Only some rows state a clone size, as once, few, many or a class for expanded clones.

V gene	D gene	J gene	clone size	CDR3 DNA	CDR3 protein
TRBV25-1	TRBD1	TRBJ2-7	-	TGTGCCAGCAGTGAAGCAGGGGGCGGCTACGAGCAGTACTTC	CASSEAGGGYEQYF
TRBV7-9	-	TRBJ1-4	-	TGTGCCAGCAGCTTCGTCGGTGCTAATGAAAAACTGTTTTTT	CASSFVGANEKLFF
TRBV28	-	TRBJ1-5	-	TGTGCCAGCAGCCCCCCCCCTGGCGGGGTTTGGGAACAGCCCCAGCATTTT	CASSPPPGGVWEQPQHF
TRBV7-3	-	TRBJ1-6	-	TGTGCCAGCAGCTCCCGCTCGGGGCTTCTCCACTTT	CASSSRSGLLHF
TRBV21-1	-	TRBJ1-2	-	TGTGCCAGCAGCAAAGCGGTCAGGGGATATGGCTACACCTTC	CASSKAVRGYGYTF
TRBV7-9	TRBD2	TRBJ2-3	-	TGTGCCAGCAGTCCTCTAGCGGGAGATACGCAGTATTTT	CASSPLAGDTQYF
TRBV7-2	-	TRBJ1-1	-	TGTGCCAGCAGTCCGCAACCCGCTATGAACACTGAAGCTTTCTTT	CASSPQPAMNTEAFF
TRBV6-6	-	TRBJ2-7	-	TGTGCCAGCAGTCGGGGGTTTTCGTACGAGCAGTACTTC	CASSRGFSYEQYF
TRBV18	-	TRBJ1-1	-	TGTGCCAGCTCCACCGCAGGAGGCGGAGGTGAAGCTTTCTTT	CASSTAGGGGEAFF
TRBV20-1	-	TRBJ2-7	-	TGCAGTGCTAGTAAATACGAGCAGTACTTC	CSASKYEQYF
TRBV7-6	-	TRBJ1-1	-	TGTGCCAGCAGCTCAAGATCAAGGGGAATGAACACTGAAGCTTTCTTT	CASSSRSRGMNTEAFF
TRBV28	TRBD1	TRBJ1-1	-	TGTGCCAGCAGCACCCTGACAGGGGGCAGTTGGACTGAAGCTTTCTTT	CASSTLTGGSWTEAFF
TRBV11-2	-	TRBJ2-7	-	TGTGCCAGCACCCCCGGACGTACTTCTGCTGAGCAGTACTTC	CASTPGRTSAEQYF
TRBV19	TRBD1	TRBJ2-7	few	TGTGCCAGTAGACTAGGACAGGGGGGCTCCTACGAGCAGTACTTC	CASRLGQGGSYEQYF
TRBV5-1	-	TRBJ2-5	-	TGCGCCAGCAGCCCGACCGTACAGCCTAGGGTGGGGACCCAGTACTTC	CASSPTVQPRVGTQYF
TRBV29-1	-	TRBJ2-3	-	TGCAGCGTTGAGGTGGGAGATACGCAGTATTTT	CSVEVGDTQYF
TRBV7-3	-	TRBJ2-5	-	TGTGCCAGCAGCTCGGGTGTCGGAGAGACCCAGTACTTC	CASSSGVGETQYF